This record covers a single T cell receptor (beta chain). The data belong to a study of T-cell reconstitution after alpha-beta-depleted transplantation in children. Molecular barcoding with unique molecular identifiers was used for the TCRbeta library. Each CDR3 protein is one row after TCRdb ran MiXCR on the PCR reads. The data show fewer than 95,000 distinct CDR3 sequences, more than 10% seen once. V was shortened by 1 base and J by 6 bases, with 15 bases between the two germline ends. The CDR3 loop spans 16 amino acids. From germline, CDR1 is SGHTA and CDR2 FQGNSA. Source: PBMCs from the stem cell graft donor, taken from the stem cell graft. The chain combines TRBV7-2 with TRBJ2-2; perhaps TRBD1 as D (6 bases). This receptor was identified in a human donor who donated a stem cell graft to a child with inherited bone marrow failure. CDR3 loop: CASSLGSPGDAGELFF. The CDR3 nucleotides read TGTGCCAGCAGCTTAGGGTCGCCAGGGGATGCCGGGGAGCTGTTTTTT.